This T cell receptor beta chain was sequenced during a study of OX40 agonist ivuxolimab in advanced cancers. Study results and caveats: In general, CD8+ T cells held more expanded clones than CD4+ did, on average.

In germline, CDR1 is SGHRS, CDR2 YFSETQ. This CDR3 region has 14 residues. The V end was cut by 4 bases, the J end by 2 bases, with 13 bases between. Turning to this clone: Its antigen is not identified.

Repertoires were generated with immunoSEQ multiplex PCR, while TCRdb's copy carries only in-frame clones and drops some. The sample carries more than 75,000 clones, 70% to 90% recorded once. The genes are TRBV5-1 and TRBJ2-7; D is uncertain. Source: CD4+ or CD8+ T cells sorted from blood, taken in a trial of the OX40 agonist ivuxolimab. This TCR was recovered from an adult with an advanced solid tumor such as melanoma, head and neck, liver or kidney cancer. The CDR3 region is CASSLGMIPYEQYF. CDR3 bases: TGCGCCAGCAGCCTGGGTATGATTCCCTACGAGCAGTACTTC.